What follows are 11 T cell receptor beta chains derived from one specimen sequenced in a study of blood T cells in healthy people across ages. It was with a sample-barcoded 5' primer and a J-beta primer mix that a second PCR of roughly 7 to 12 cycles was run. TCRdb reprocessed the 5' RACE reads with MiXCR, giving one entry per CDR3 protein. The sample contains some 900,000 distinct CDR3 sequences, roughly 43% of which appear only once. Specimen: blood. Receptor source: a man aged 25 to 40 in good health.

The chain uses TRBV4-3 and TRBJ2-7, with 9 bases lining up with TRBD1. Trimming cost V 4 bases and J 4 bases; bases outside gene matches: 8. Germline V lookup: CDR1 LGHNA, CDR2 YSLEER. The CDR3 sequence is 15 residues long. CDR3 region: CASSRTGTGQYEQYF. The CDR3 DNA sequence: TGCGCCAGCAGCCGGACCGGGACAGGGCAGTACGAGCAGTACTTC.

Written as DNA, the CDR3 is TGTGCCAGCAGTGGTAGAGTCCTTCACAATGAGCAGTTCTTC. Translating it yields CASSGRVLHNEQFF. The V and J genes are TRBV2 and TRBJ2-1; no firm D call. Per the germline V gene, CDR1 is SNHLY and CDR2 is FYNNEI. The CDR3 sequence is 14 residues long. V was trimmed by 4 bases and J by 5 bases, leaving 12 bases between them.

The chain uses TRBV13 and TRBJ2-7; D not resolved. The CDR3 covers 17 residues. CDR1 and CDR2 (germline): PRHDT, FYEKMQ (reference sequence). Trimming cost V 4 bases and J 2 bases, with 21 bases left between them. CDR3 sequence: CASSSTWTDRSTYEQYF. CDR3 bases: TGTGCCAGCAGCTCGACTTGGACGGACCGCTCAACCTACGAGCAGTACTTC.

The chain has TRBV2 and TRBJ1-4, with D unclear. Germline lookup yields CDR1 SNHLY and CDR2 FYNNEI. CDR3 size: 14 residues. Trimming took 6 bases from V and 4 from J, leaving 12 bases between them. This chain's CDR3 is CASSREGNNEKLFF. The CDR3 DNA reads TGTGCCAGCAGCCGGGAAGGGAATAATGAAAAACTGTTTTTT.

The rearrangement joins TRBV4-1 to TRBJ1-6; the D gene is possibly TRBD1 (6 bases). The V gene lost 1 base and the J gene lost 7 bases, with 14 bases spanning the gap. This CDR3 spans 16 amino acids. Per germline, CDR1 MGHRA and CDR2 YSYEKL. The CDR3 DNA reads as TGCGCCAGCAGCCAAGGCCCGGGACACGGAAATTCACCCCTCCACTTT. Its protein product is CASSQGPGHGNSPLHF.

A remark on this clonotype: A single base separates this from a much larger clone, so it may be a read error. The chain recombines TRBV4-3 with TRBJ2-7, with a tentative D call TRBD2 (7 bases). CDR3 length: 15 residues. Trimming stripped 0 bases from V and 7 bases from J, with 16 bases between. Germline V CDR1 and CDR2: LGHNA, YSLEER. CDR3 residues: CASSQEGGGYNEQYF. CDR3 bases: TGCGCCAGCAGCCAAGAGGGGGGGGGCTACAATGAGCAGTACTTC.

In its sample, this clonotype was seen a few times. A much larger clone sits a single nucleotide away, making a read error possible. The DNA for the CDR3 is TGTGCCAGCAGCATTACAGGGGACTATGGCTACACCTTC. It translates to CASSITGDYGYTF. This chain links TRBV9 with TRBJ1-2; 7 positions agree with TRBD1. This CDR3 has 13 amino acids. Germline V lookup: CDR1 SGDLS, CDR2 YYNGEE. J lost 3 bases, V lost 4 bases, and 3 bases had no gene match.

This clonotype was picked up a small number of times. The chain uses TRBV5-1 and TRBJ2-6; 8 nucleotides agree with TRBD1. Germline V gene sequence: CDR1 SGHRS, CDR2 YFSETQ. This CDR3 has 16 residues. The trim removed 4 bases at V and 2 bases at J, leaving 5 bases unmatched. CDR3 residues: CASSPGQEAGANVLTF. In nucleotides, the CDR3 is TGCGCCAGCAGCCCGGGACAGGAGGCTGGGGCCAACGTCCTGACTTTC.

The chain joins TRBV5-1 to TRBJ2-7; either TRBD1 or TRBD2 may fit D (5 bases each). Germline values: CDR1 SGHRS, CDR2 YFSETQ. The CDR3 has 15 residues. Trimming removed 4 bases at V and 3 bases at J, with 17 bases between. The CDR3 DNA follows: TGCGCCAGCAGCCCCATTACGGGACCGCACTACGAGCAGTACTTC. This encodes CASSPITGPHYEQYF. Variable domain in full (rest from reference TRBV5-1 and TRBJ2-7): KAGVTQTPRYLIKTRGQQVTLSCSPISGHRSVSWYQQTPGQGLQFLFEYFSETQRNKGNFPGRFSGRQFSNSRSEMNVSTLELGDSALYLCASSPITGPHYEQYFGPGTRLTVT.

The CDR3 nucleotides read TGCAGTGCTAAAGGAGATTCACCCCTCCACTTT. The encoded protein is CSAKGDSPLHF. The rearrangement links TRBV20-1 to TRBJ1-6; D is unclear. Trimming removed 4 bases from V and 8 bases from J, with 6 bases in between. Germline CDR1 DFQATT, CDR2 SNEGSKA (reference sequence). This CDR3 comprises 11 residues.

There are a few counts of this clonotype. This chain uses TRBV7-3 with TRBJ1-2, with unresolved D. Trimming shortened V by 5 bases and J by 2 bases, and 12 bases separated the two germline ends. Germline V gene lookup returns CDR1 SGHTA and CDR2 FQGTGA. The CDR3 consists of 14 residues. The CDR3 loop reads CASSPAGRNYGYTF. CDR3 sequence (DNA): TGTGCCAGCAGCCCTGCCGGGAGGAACTATGGCTACACCTTC.